This T cell receptor beta chain came from a study of human T cells and chemical hapten exposure (dated by TCRdb to about 2021). A note on the overall study: For sensitization, 2% DPC in acetone was applied to a roughly 2 cm by roughly 2 cm area of upper inner arm skin. Weekly therapeutic DPC doses were additionally applied to the scalp of patients throughout the roughly 23-week study period. Patch tests used Finn chambers with 0.01% DPC on the upper back, scored after 6 days by International Contact Dermatitis Research Group standards. Alopecia areata with under or over 50% scalp involvement, alopecia totalis and alopecia universalis were represented in the patient cohort, which was mostly female. Libraries were pooled for sequencing, and variation in per-sample TCR yields was attributed mainly to small differences in library volumes within the pool. In alopecia patients, the study followed how the peripheral blood TCR repertoire changed in vivo over primary and secondary sensitization to diphenylcyclopropenone (DPC), a hapten. Patient blood was sampled pre-sensitization (week 0) and at 2, 6 and about 24 weeks after DPC sensitization. Blood for TCR sequencing was provided by twenty-nine alopecia patients at one to four time points (pre-sensitization, 2, 6 and 24 weeks).

This clonotype was counted at least ten times. Its antigen has not been determined. Nothing much larger sits one base from this clone, and base qualities are not available. The protocol used for the library was RACE. Reads for this sample came from a NextSeq 500. During library preparation, unique molecular identifiers were attached to individual cDNA molecules so that TCRs could be counted in a quantitative, reproducible way. Each blood RNA sample was used to sequence both TCR alpha and TCR beta chains. On the authors' methods: The median number of TCRs per sample was 95,638, ranging from about 23,224 to 700,000. V, J and CDR3 annotation of the TCR reads was carried out using the Decombinator software suite. For the PS versus PT1 abundance plots, all samples were subsampled to the same number of TCRs (28,000). TCRs were defined as expanded if absent before sensitization and observed at least eight times at the 2-week time point. TCRdb's own reprocessing of the public reads used fastp at Q25 and MiXCR and kept productive beta chains. When rows share a CDR3 protein, they turn into one entry using the most common DNA and genes. TCRdb assigned the V and J calls; the authors' analysis was not used. This sample lists some 400,000 distinct CDR3 sequences; less than 6.5% were detected once. Clones ranked in the top ten supply around 2.6% of the sample.

At the junction V is shortened by 4 bases and J by 3 bases, with 15 bases in between. Reading the germline V gene gives CDR1 SNHLY and CDR2 FYNNEI. The CDR3 holds 15 amino acids from the cysteine to the phenylalanine. Only the CDR3 DNA stays, 45 bases, in frame from base 1. Study-wide conclusions, independent of this receptor: DPC sensitization did not change how many TCRs were above 1 in 1000 frequency, and no evidence was found of alterations in global repertoire structure. After repeated subsampling, changes were observed in the strength of the expansion versus patch-test correlation and in the threshold at which the correlation became significant. Compared with pre-sensitization or healthy control sets, expanded TCRs formed significantly more large CDR3 similarity clusters, which is consistent with antigen-driven responses. The number of PT1 expanded TCRs positively correlated with patch test score, significant at thresholds 8, 16 and 32 but not 4. Alopecia, a presumed autoimmune disease, was present in all patients, so the immune response of the patients might differ from that of healthy individuals.

Explained via the paper, the time point label denotes: pre-sensitization, week 0. The treatment or condition label, as the study defines it: therapeutic diphenylcyclopropenone sensitization with weekly scalp DPC. Blood at each patch-test visit was drawn before the patch test was applied. To be eligible, patients had to be aged 18 to 70, diagnosed with alopecia and judged suitable for DPC therapy, while pregnant patients were excluded. Total RNA was extracted from unfractionated whole blood collected in Tempus Blood RNA tubes. Sample: whole blood, taken in connection with sensitization to the hapten diphenylcyclopropenone (DPC). The V and J genes are TRBV2 and TRBJ1-2; the D gene is perhaps TRBD1, from 6 matching bases. The clonotype comes from a woman aged 45-59 years with alopecia areata. Some clones in this sample may be carry-over from other donors' samples. The CDR3 has the sequence CASSVGQGSHYGYTF. In nucleotides, the sequence is TGTGCCAGCAGTGTTGGGCAGGGGTCTCACTATGGCTACACCTTC.